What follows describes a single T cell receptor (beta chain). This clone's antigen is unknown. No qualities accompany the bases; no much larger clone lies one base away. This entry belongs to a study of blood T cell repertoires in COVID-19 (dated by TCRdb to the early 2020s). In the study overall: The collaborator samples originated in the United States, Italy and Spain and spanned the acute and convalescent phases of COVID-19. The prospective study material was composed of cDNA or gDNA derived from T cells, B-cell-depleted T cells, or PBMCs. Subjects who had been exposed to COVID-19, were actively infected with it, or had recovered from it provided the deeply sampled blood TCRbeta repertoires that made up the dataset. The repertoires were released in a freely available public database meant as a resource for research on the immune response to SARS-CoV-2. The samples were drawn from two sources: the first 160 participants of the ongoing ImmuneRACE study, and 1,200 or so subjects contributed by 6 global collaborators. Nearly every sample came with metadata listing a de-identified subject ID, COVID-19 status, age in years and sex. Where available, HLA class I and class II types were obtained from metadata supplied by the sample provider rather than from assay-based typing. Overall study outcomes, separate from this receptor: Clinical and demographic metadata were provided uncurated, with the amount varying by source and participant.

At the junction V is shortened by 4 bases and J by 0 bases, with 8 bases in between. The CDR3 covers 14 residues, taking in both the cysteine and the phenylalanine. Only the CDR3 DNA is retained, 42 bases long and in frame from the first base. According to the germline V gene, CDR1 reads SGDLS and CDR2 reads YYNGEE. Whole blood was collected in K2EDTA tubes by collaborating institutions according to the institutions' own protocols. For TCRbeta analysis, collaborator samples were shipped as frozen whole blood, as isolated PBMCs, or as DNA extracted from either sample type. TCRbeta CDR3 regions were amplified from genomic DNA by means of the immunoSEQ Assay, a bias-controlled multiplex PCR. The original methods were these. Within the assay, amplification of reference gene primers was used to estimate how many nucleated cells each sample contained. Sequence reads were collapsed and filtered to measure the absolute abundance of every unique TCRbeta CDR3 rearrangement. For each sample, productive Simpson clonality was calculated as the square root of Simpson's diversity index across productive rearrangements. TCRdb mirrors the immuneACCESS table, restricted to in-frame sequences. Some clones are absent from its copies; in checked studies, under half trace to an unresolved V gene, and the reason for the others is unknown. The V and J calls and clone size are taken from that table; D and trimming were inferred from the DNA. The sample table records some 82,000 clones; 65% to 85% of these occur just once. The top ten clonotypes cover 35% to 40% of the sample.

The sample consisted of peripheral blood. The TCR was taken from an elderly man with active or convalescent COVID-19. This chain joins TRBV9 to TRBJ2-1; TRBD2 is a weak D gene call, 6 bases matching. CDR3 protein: CASSPTSSYNEQFF. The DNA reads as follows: TGTGCCAGCAGCCCGACTAGCTCCTACAATGAGCAGTTCTTC.